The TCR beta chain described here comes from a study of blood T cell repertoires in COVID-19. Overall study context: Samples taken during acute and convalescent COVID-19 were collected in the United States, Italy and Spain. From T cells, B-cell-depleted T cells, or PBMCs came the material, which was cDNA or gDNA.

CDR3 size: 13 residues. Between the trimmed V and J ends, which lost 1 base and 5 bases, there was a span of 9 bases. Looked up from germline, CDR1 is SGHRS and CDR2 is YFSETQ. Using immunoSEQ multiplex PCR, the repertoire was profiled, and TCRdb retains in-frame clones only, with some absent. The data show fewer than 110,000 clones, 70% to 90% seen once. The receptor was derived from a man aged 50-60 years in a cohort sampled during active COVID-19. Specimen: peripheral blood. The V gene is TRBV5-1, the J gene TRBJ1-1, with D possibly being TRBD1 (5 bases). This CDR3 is CASSLSGGTEAFF. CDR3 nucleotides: TGCGCCAGCAGCTTGTCGGGGGGAACTGAAGCTTTCTTT.